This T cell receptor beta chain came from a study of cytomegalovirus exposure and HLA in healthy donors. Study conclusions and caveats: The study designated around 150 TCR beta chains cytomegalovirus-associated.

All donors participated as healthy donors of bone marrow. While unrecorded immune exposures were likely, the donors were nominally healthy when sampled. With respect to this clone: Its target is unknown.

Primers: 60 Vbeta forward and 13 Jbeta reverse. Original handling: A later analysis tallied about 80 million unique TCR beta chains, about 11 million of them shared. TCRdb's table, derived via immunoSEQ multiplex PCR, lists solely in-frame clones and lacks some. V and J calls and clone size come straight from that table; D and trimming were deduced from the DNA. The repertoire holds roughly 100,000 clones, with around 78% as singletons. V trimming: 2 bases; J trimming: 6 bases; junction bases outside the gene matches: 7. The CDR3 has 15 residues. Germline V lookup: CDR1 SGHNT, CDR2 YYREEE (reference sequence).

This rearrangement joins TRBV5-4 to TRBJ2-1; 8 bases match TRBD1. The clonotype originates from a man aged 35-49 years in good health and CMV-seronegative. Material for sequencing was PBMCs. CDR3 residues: CASSLRTGPINEQFF. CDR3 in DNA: TGTGCCAGCAGCTTACGGACAGGGCCTATCAATGAGCAGTTCTTC. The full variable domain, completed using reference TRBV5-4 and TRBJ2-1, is ETGVTQSPTHLIKTRGQQVTLRCSSQSGHNTVSWYQQALGQGPQFIFQYYREEENGRGNFPPRFSGLQFPNYSSELNVNALELDDSALYLCASSLRTGPINEQFFGPGTRLTVL.